This T cell receptor (beta chain) stems from a study of T cell repertoires in cytomegalovirus infection (dated 2019 in TCRdb). With respect to the entire study: Donor HLA type was relevant to the analysis, because carriage of CMV infection together with the matching HLA type was indicated by public TCR beta signatures. Points the paper makes about the study in general: The ex vivo response was dominated by HLA-C-restricted CMV-specific TCR beta clonotypes, which also provided the single most frequent clonotype in two of eight donors. Cumulative frequency of public TCR beta family members discriminated carriers of CMV infection plus the relevant HLA type in this cohort and an independent roughly 320-donor cohort.

Taken from the germline V gene, the CDR1 and CDR2 loops are MGHRA and YSYEKL. The germline V and J ends show losses of 3 bases and 7 bases respectively, and no gene match explains 9 bases of the junction. The CDR3 numbers 15 amino acids, ends counted. Only the CDR3 portion is preserved as DNA: 45 bases, with reading frame beginning at the first base. The listed sequencing device is Illumina HiSeq 1500. TCRdb reanalyzed the raw reads on its own, using fastp at Q25 for trimming and MiXCR for clone calling, and kept in-frame beta chains. Duplicate CDR3 protein sequences are folded into a single record with the most common DNA and genes. This sample comprises 500,000 to 600,000 distinct CDR3 sequences, about 15% of them detected only once. Under 30% of the sample rests with the top ten. On this clonotype itself: Which antigen it targets is not known. No conserved phenylalanine or tryptophan ends this CDR3, so it is likely a read error.

The source of this sequence is a human donor in good health (CMV status not recorded). Some clones in this sample may be carry-over from other donors' samples. Rearrangement joined TRBV4-1 to TRBJ2-1, with TRBD2 matching 7 junction bases. The sample comprised CD8+ T cells from PBMCs. Here the CDR3 is given as CASSHPLGGVNEQFL. The bases read TGCGCCAGCAGCCATCCCTTGGGGGGGGTAAATGAGCAGTTCTTA.